Listed below are T cell receptor beta chains from one sample, sequenced in a study of T cell responses to AZD1222 COVID-19 vaccine. Libraries were prepared by immunoSEQ multiplex PCR; TCRdb keeps only in-frame clonotypes and omits some of them. This sample has 85,000 to 130,000 clones, with around 89% found just once. The sample consisted of peripheral blood, taken on day 0 of AZD1222 vaccination. The receptors originated from an adult in good health. Each CDR3 is given without its conserved first and last residue.

V: TRBV7-9; J: TRBJ1-1; CDR3: ASSTRQENTEAF
V: TRBV2; J: TRBJ2-7; CDR3: ASSEDRGLNEQY
V: TRBV14; J: TRBJ1-4; CDR3: ASSPGVGRYGEKLF
V: TRBV3-1/TRBV3-2; J: TRBJ2-2; CDR3: ASSHGLGVGQLF
V: TRBV5-1; J: TRBJ1-5; CDR3: ASSLVGGVGQPQH
V: TRBV19; J: TRBJ2-1; CDR3: ASSLGGLYNEQF
V: TRBV30; J: TRBJ1-4; CDR3: AWSAGQARGEKLF
V: TRBV6-2/TRBV6-3; J: TRBJ2-1; CDR3: ASSYADPGAYNEQF
V: TRBV19; J: TRBJ2-7; CDR3: ASSIRRGGANEQY
V: TRBV18; J: TRBJ1-2; CDR3: ASSPSVYGYT
V: TRBV2; J: TRBJ1-2; CDR3: ASSESLGNYGYT
V: TRBV30; J: TRBJ1-3; CDR3: ACQTGGSGNTIY
V: TRBV27; J: TRBJ2-7; CDR3: ASSLSTAYEQY
V: TRBV28; J: TRBJ1-5; CDR3: ASRGRGNSNQPQH
V: TRBV7-9; J: TRBJ2-7; CDR3: ASSLEGPLEQY
V: TRBV18; J: TRBJ2-7; CDR3: ASSPRQGTYEQY
V: TRBV7-8; J: TRBJ2-1; CDR3: ASSRSFREQF
V: TRBV7-2; J: TRBJ1-1; CDR3: ASSLAVWGGTEAF
V: TRBV4-1; J: TRBJ1-2; CDR3: ASSIPGQRRGNYGYT
V: TRBV11-2; J: TRBJ1-5; CDR3: ASSSTTGQPQH
V: TRBV7-9; J: TRBJ2-7; CDR3: ASSTGRAGASYEQY
V: TRBV2; J: TRBJ2-2; CDR3: ASSGTIWGTGELF
V: TRBV10-3; J: TRBJ2-2; CDR3: AIMVTQGPNTGELF
V: TRBV27; J: TRBJ1-2; CDR3: ASSLRGLNYGYT
V: TRBV3-1/TRBV3-2; J: TRBJ2-5; CDR3: ASSQDVGEKTQY
V: TRBV5-1; J: TRBJ1-3; CDR3: ASSSSDRGSGNTIY
V: TRBV5-1; J: TRBJ2-2; CDR3: ASSPGHLNTGELF
V: TRBV7-2; J: TRBJ2-2; CDR3: ASSLQRGGTGELF
V: TRBV18; J: TRBJ2-7; CDR3: ASSPGTGHTYEQY
V: TRBV5-1; J: TRBJ2-2; CDR3: ASSLGGQHTGELF
V: TRBV29-1; J: TRBJ2-1; CDR3: SVEEGPGDEQF
V: TRBV7-5; J: TRBJ1-4; CDR3: VRSSGVRGKRGKLF
V: TRBV7-9; J: TRBJ2-2; CDR3: ASSLADRRELF
V: TRBV5-1; J: TRBJ1-2; CDR3: ASSLDAWDFGYGYT
V: TRBV14; J: TRBJ2-5; CDR3: ASSATRTRQETQY
V: TRBV18; J: TRBJ1-3; CDR3: ASSHGGNGNTIY
V: TRBV7-8; J: TRBJ1-5; CDR3: ASSLAGVGNQPQH
V: TRBV7-8; J: TRBJ1-1; CDR3: ASRPRLRDWGTEAF
V: TRBV7-7; J: TRBJ2-5; CDR3: ASSFTQGVAETQY
V: TRBV2; J: TRBJ1-5; CDR3: ASRQKGNQPQH
V: TRBV9; J: TRBJ1-3; CDR3: ASSVGVSGNTIY
V: TRBV7-9; J: TRBJ1-4; CDR3: ASSLEDPEKLF
V: TRBV14; J: TRBJ2-7; CDR3: ASSQTWTGDEQY
V: TRBV15; J: TRBJ2-7; CDR3: ATSRETGIEQY
V: TRBV7-9; J: TRBJ1-1; CDR3: ASSLDAGMNTEAF
V: TRBV7-9; J: TRBJ2-3; CDR3: ASSHGLARDTQY
V: TRBV7-9; J: TRBJ2-2; CDR3: ASSYPGQGRTGELF
V: TRBV19; J: TRBJ2-7; CDR3: ASSMGGGSYEQY
V: TRBV6-5; J: TRBJ2-7; CDR3: ASSYSWGGQAYEQY
V: TRBV4-1; J: TRBJ2-1; CDR3: ASSQEWGRGSDEQF
V: TRBV30; J: TRBJ1-2; CDR3: AWSGTGVGYT
V: TRBV11-1; J: TRBJ2-7; CDR3: ASSLARGNEQY
V: TRBV6-5; J: TRBJ1-4; CDR3: ASSSQGAGNEKLF
V: TRBV4-1; J: TRBJ1-2; CDR3: ASRGTASYGYT
V: TRBV3-1/TRBV3-2; J: TRBJ2-7; CDR3: ASSLQGLEQY